The source of this T cell receptor beta chain is a study of blood T cells in healthy people across ages. At least 7 million PBMCs were isolated per sample. This CDR3 comprises 14 residues. Trimming cost V 2 bases and J 1 base, with 5 bases left between them. Sample-barcoded 5' priming and a J-beta primer mix drove a second PCR of roughly 7 to 11 cycles. TCRdb re-called the 5' RACE reads with MiXCR, one entry per CDR3 protein. The data contain 800,000 to 950,000 distinct CDR3 sequences, 25% to 35% of them seen just once; the ten biggest clones take up more than 8.5%. This same sample was also taken into another study, of T cells of mothers and their children.

The clonotype originates from a woman aged 40 to 50 in good health. The chain carries TRBV12-3 or TRBV12-4 and TRBJ2-2; no clear D. The sequencing input was blood. The CDR3 loop reads CASSLWENTGELFF. CDR3 DNA: TGTGCCAGCAGTTTATGGGAGAACACCGGGGAGCTGTTTTTT.